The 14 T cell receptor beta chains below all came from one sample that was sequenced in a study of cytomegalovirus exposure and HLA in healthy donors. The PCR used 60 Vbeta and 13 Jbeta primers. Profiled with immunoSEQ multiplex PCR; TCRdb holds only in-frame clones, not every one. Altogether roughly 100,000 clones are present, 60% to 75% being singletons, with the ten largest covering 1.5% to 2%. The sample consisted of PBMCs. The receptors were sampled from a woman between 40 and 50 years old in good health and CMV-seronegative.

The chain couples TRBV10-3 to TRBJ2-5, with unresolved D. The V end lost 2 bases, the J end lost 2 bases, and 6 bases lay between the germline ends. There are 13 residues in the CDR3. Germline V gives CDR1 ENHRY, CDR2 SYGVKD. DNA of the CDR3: TGTGCCATCAGTGAGACAGAACAAGAGACCCAGTACTTC. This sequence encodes CAISETEQETQYF.

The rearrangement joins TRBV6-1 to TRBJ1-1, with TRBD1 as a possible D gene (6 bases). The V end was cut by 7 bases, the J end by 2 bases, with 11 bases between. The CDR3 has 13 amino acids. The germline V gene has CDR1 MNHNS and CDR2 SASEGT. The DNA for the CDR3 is TGTGCCAGCATACAACAGGGAAACACTGAAGCTTTCTTT. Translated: CASIQQGNTEAFF.

CDR3 bases: TGTGCCAGCAAGGATGGCGGGGTGAACACCGGGGAGCTGTTTTTT. Residues: CASKDGGVNTGELFF. The chain recombines TRBV27 with TRBJ2-2; D possibly corresponds to TRBD2 (6 bases). Germline loops: CDR1 MNHEY, CDR2 SMNVEV (reference sequence). The V gene lost 7 bases and the J gene lost 1 base, with 13 bases spanning the gap. The CDR3 runs to 15 residues.

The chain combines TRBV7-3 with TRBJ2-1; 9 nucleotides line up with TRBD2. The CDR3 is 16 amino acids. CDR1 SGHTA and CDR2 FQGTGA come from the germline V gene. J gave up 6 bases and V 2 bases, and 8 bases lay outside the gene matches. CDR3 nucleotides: TGTGCCAGCAGCTTAGGTCGTCTAGCGGGAACCAATGAGCAGTTCTTC. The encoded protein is CASSLGRLAGTNEQFF.

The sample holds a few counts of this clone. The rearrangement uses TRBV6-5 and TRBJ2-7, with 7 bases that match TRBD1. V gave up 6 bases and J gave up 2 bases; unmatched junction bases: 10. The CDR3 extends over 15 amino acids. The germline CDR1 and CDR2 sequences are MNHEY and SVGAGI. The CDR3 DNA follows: TGTGCCAGCAGCTATGGCCCGGGACAGACCTACGAGCAGTACTTC. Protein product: CASSYGPGQTYEQYF.

The CDR3 sequence is CASSPALGDTEAFF. The CDR3 DNA reads as TGTGCCAGTAGTCCGGCCCTAGGGGACACTGAAGCTTTCTTT. V and J are TRBV19 and TRBJ1-1; D is perhaps TRBD1 (5 bases). Trimming stripped 5 bases from V and 3 bases from J, with 13 bases between. The germline V gene has CDR1 LNHDA and CDR2 SQIVND (reference sequence). This CDR3 has 14 residues. The variable domain in full, completed from reference TRBV19 and TRBJ1-1, reads DGGITQSPKYLFRKEGQNVTLSCEQNLNHDAMYWYRQDPGQGLRLIYYSQIVNDFQKGDIAEGYSVSREKKESFPLTVTSAQKNPTAFYLCASSPALGDTEAFFGQGTRLTVV.

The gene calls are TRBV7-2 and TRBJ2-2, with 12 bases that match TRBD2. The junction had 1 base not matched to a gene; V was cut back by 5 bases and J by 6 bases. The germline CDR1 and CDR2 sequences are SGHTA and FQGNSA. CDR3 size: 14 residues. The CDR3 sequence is CASSRTSGAGELFF. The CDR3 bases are TGTGCCAGCAGCAGGACTAGCGGGGCCGGGGAGCTGTTTTTT.

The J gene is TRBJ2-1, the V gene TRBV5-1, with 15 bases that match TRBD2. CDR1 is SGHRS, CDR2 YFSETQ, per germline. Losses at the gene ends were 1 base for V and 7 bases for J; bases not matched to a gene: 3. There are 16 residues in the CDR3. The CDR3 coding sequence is TGCGCCAGCAGCTTGCGGACTAGCGGGGGGGGGAATGAGCAGTTCTTC. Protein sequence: CASSLRTSGGGNEQFF.

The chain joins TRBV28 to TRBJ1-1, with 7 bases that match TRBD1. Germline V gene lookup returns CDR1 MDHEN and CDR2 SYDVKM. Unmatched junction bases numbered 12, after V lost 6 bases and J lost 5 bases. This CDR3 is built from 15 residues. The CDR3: CASSNTGERGTEAFF. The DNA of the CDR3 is TGTGCCAGCAGCAATACAGGGGAAAGAGGTACTGAAGCTTTCTTT.

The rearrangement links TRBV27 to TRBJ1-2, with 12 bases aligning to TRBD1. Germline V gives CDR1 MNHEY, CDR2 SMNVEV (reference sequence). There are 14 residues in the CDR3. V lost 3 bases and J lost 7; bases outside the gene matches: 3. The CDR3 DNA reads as TGTGCCAGCAGTTTTGGGACAGGGGGCGTTGGCTACACCTTC. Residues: CASSFGTGGVGYTF.

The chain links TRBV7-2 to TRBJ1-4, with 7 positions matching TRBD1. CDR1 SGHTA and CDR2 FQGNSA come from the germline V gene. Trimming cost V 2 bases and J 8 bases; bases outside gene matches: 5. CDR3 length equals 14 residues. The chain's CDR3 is CASSLRQGTEKLFF. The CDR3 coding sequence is TGTGCCAGCAGCTTACGACAGGGCACGGAAAAACTGTTTTTT.

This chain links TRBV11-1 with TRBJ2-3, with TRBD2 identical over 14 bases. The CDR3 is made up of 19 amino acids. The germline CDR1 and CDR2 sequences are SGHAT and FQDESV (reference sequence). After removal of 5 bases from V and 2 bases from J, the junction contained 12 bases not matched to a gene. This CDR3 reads CASSRTSGGHRPSTDTQYF. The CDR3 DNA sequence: TGTGCCAGCAGCCGGACTAGCGGGGGGCACCGTCCGTCCACAGATACGCAGTATTTT.

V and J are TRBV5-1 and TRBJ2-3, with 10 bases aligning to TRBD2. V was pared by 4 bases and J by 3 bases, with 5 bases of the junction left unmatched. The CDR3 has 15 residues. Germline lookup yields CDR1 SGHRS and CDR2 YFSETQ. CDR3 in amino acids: CASSISGRKTDTQYF. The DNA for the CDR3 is TGCGCCAGCAGCATTAGCGGGAGGAAGACAGATACGCAGTATTTT.

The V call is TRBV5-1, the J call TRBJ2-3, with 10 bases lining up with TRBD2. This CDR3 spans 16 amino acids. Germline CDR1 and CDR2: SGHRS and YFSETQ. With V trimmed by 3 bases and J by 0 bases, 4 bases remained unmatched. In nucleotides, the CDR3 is TGCGCCAGCAGCTACTCTAGCGGGGGTAGCACAGATACGCAGTATTTT. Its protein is CASSYSSGGSTDTQYF.